This T cell receptor (beta chain) was obtained from a study of cytomegalovirus exposure and HLA in healthy donors. Study information: Roughly 77 million unique TCRs from HLA-typed donors made up an early data release. In terms of ancestry, the Caucasian-associated cluster contained about 80% of the roughly 360 genotyped donors.

V lost 5 bases to trimming and J lost 5 bases, with 13 bases between them. From germline, CDR1 is LNHDA and CDR2 SQIVND (reference sequence). There are 13 residues in the CDR3. PCR amplification relied on 60 Vbeta primers (plus 13 Jbeta primers). Some clones are missing from TCRdb's copy, which holds only in-frame ones; the method was immunoSEQ multiplex PCR. This table holds around 150,000 clones, roughly four fifths found once. The V gene is TRBV19, the J gene TRBJ2-7; TRBD2 is a possible D gene (6 bases). Sample: PBMCs. The sequence was collected from a young man in good health and CMV-seronegative. DNA of the CDR3: TGTGCCAGTAGTCACGGAGGGGCCGACGAGCAGTACTTC. Its protein is CASSHGGADEQYF.